These T cell receptor beta chains were read from a single sample in a study of Graves' ophthalmopathy and Graves' hyperthyroidism. TCRdb re-analysed the multiplex PCR reads in MiXCR, keeping a single row per CDR3 protein. The table lists about 620,000 distinct CDR3 sequences, about a fifth of them singletons. The specimen was peripheral blood. Every receptor here comes from a young woman with stable Graves' hyperthyroidism. Some clones in this sample may be carry-over from other donors' samples. The CDR3 runs from the conserved cysteine through the conserved F or W. The D gene is left open where the match is weak. The size field is filled for only some rows; it gives once, few, many or a size class.

cdr3_aa cdr3_nt d_call j_call clone_size v_call
CASSLEGTQNSPLHF TGTGCCAGCAGCTTAGAAGGGACACAGAATTCACCCCTCCACTTT - TRBJ1-6 few TRBV7-2
CASTPFPAGELFF TGTGCCAGCACTCCTTTCCCGGCCGGGGAGCTGTTTTTT - TRBJ2-2 - TRBV6-1
CASSPQVRTYEQYF TGTGCCAGCAGTCCACAGGTTAGGACCTACGAGCAGTACTTC - TRBJ2-7 many TRBV6-5
CASRSGTGNYEQYF TGTGCCAGCAGGTCCGGGACAGGGAACTACGAGCAGTACTTC TRBD1 TRBJ2-7 many TRBV6-9
CAGYPSGANTGELFF TGTGCCGGATACCCGAGTGGAGCGAACACCGGGGAGCTGTTTTTT - TRBJ2-2 - TRBV7-9
CASSKPSGATTEAFF TGTGCCAGCAGTAAACCATCAGGGGCTACAACAGAAGCTTTCTTT - TRBJ1-1 few TRBV6-1
CASSRSELAIRPYEQYF TGTGCCAGCAGTAGGAGCGAACTAGCAATCCGCCCCTACGAGCAGTACTTC - TRBJ2-7 few TRBV6-1
CASSIGGAGGDRNSPLHF TGTGCCAGTAGTATAGGGGGGGCAGGGGGCGATCGTAATTCACCCCTCCACTTT TRBD1 TRBJ1-6 - TRBV19
CASSYSISNYGYTF TGTGCCAGCAGTTACTCGATCAGCAACTATGGCTACACCTTC - TRBJ1-2 - TRBV6-5
CTARRDTQETRYF TGCACTGCTAGGCGTGACACCCAAGAGACCCGGTACTTC - TRBJ2-5 - TRBV20-1
CASRQGLYEQYF TGTGCCAGCCGCCAGGGGTTATACGAGCAGTACTTC - TRBJ2-7 many TRBV6-2/TRBV6-3
CASSSGGTGEADTQYF TGTGCCAGCAGTTCCGGGGGGACAGGGGAGGCAGATACGCAGTATTTT TRBD1 TRBJ2-3 many TRBV12-3/TRBV12-4
CASSWGQQAFF TGTGCCAGCAGCTGGGGACAGCAAGCTTTCTTT TRBD1 TRBJ1-1 many TRBV7-9
CASSLADREAFF TGTGCCAGCAGCTTAGCAGACAGAGAAGCTTTCTTT - TRBJ1-1 - TRBV7-9
CASSYLEGGGTEAFF TGTGCCAGCAGTTACCTTGAGGGGGGGGGAACTGAAGCTTTCTTT - TRBJ1-1 many TRBV6-5
CASVSGATNEKLFF TGTGCCAGCGTCTCGGGCGCAACTAATGAAAAACTGTTTTTT - TRBJ1-4 - TRBV6-1
CASSGQGYTDAQYF TGTGCCAGCAGCGGACAGGGGTACACAGATGCGCAGTATTTT TRBD1 TRBJ2-3 few TRBV28
CASRKDFGSYEQYF TGTGCCAGTAGAAAGGATTTTGGGTCTTACGAGCAGTACTTC - TRBJ2-7 many TRBV19
CAVRRDGTEAFF TGTGCCGTCAGGCGGGATGGCACTGAAGCTTTCTTT - TRBJ1-1 - TRBV3-1
CASSLVVWVGSPLHF TGTGCCAGCAGCTTAGTAGTATGGGTCGGATCACCCCTCCACTTT - TRBJ1-6 - TRBV7-2
CASSIGGKNTEAFF TGTGCCAGTAGTATAGGGGGAAAGAACACTGAAGCTTTCTTT - TRBJ1-1 - TRBV19
CASSPSDNSGANVLTF TGTGCCAGCAGTCCCTCAGATAACTCTGGGGCCAACGTCCTGACTTTC - TRBJ2-6 many TRBV12-3/TRBV12-4
CVSSSLARGREQYF TGTGTCAGCAGCTCCCTGGCTCGAGGGCGCGAGCAGTACTTC - TRBJ2-7 - TRBV5-6
CASSGTDSSYEQYF TGTGCCAGCAGCGGGACAGACAGCTCCTACGAGCAGTACTTC TRBD1 TRBJ2-7 many TRBV27
CATSRGGGIAKNIQYF TGTGCCACCAGCAGAGGGGGTGGAATAGCCAAAAACATTCAGTACTTC - TRBJ2-4 - TRBV15
CASSLLQWDEQYF TGTGCCAGCAGCCTCCTCCAATGGGACGAGCAGTACTTC - TRBJ2-7 many TRBV13